Listed below are T cell receptor beta chains from one sample, sequenced in a study of T cell clusters in autoimmune cytopenias. TCRdb reanalyzed the multiplex PCR reads and collapses them to one entry per CDR3 protein, without DNA. The listing contains some 5,000 distinct CDR3 sequences. The same sample was also studied in work on T cell repertoires in aging, cancer and after chemotherapy.

Sequences were obtained from peripheral blood. The source is a human donor in good health. Both conserved end residues are part of each CDR3. Not all rows give a size; the values are once, few, many and, for expanded clones, a class.

J gene | V gene | clone size | CDR3 protein
TRBJ1-1 | TRBV12-3/TRBV12-4 | - | CASSRRTDYTEAFF
TRBJ2-5 | TRBV5-6 | medium-sized | CASSLAGIETQYF
TRBJ2-1 | TRBV20-1 | - | CSASKVLGEQFF
TRBJ2-7 | TRBV11-1 | - | CASSGPGQGVYEQYF
TRBJ1-5 | TRBV6-6 | - | CASSYPGQGDQPQHF
TRBJ1-5 | TRBV19 | medium-sized | CASRMRQGRVRDQPQHF
TRBJ1-1 | TRBV5-4 | - | CASSIGQGDTEAFF
TRBJ2-1 | TRBV24-1 | medium-sized | CATSDLQGSYNEQFF
TRBJ1-1 | TRBV5-6 | - | CASNEAGDTEAFF
TRBJ2-3 | TRBV6-4 | - | CASSPGRPGTDTQYF
TRBJ2-1 | TRBV4-2 | - | CASSQDDSGSWNEQFF
TRBJ1-5 | TRBV5-6 | medium-sized | CASSFSQVVEQPQHF
TRBJ2-2 | TRBV6-1 | medium-sized | CASSDHRGQGTGELFF
TRBJ2-7 | TRBV20-1 | - | CSATTGGTYEQYF
TRBJ2-5 | TRBV11-2 | - | CASTTSSGRNQETQYF
TRBJ1-2 | TRBV12-3/TRBV12-4 | medium-sized | CASSFYSYGYTF
TRBJ2-7 | TRBV7-9 | - | CASSQPTSGRARAYEQYF
TRBJ1-2 | TRBV30 | medium-sized | CARRRDSNYGYTF
TRBJ2-5 | TRBV11-1 | - | CASSLVTGLVKETQYF
TRBJ1-6 | TRBV18 | medium-sized | CASSQLQGESNSPLHF
TRBJ1-2 | TRBV24-1 | - | CATSDTGTDPRYGYTF
TRBJ2-6 | TRBV20-1 | - | CSVGTGAYSGANVLTF
TRBJ1-1 | TRBV5-6 | - | CASSPGTESGFEAFF
TRBJ1-4 | TRBV5-6 | medium-sized | CASSLASQYEKLFF
TRBJ1-5 | TRBV12-3/TRBV12-4 | medium-sized | CASSLAGRQPQHF
TRBJ2-7 | TRBV18 | medium-sized | CASSPPGLAGRYEQYF